These T cell receptor beta chains were read from a single sample in a study of OX40 agonist ivuxolimab in advanced cancers. TCRdb keeps only in-frame clones here, not all; method: immunoSEQ multiplex PCR. This table has tens of thousands of clones, roughly nine tenths appearing once. Specimen: CD4+ or CD8+ T cells sorted from blood, collected in a trial of the OX40 agonist ivuxolimab. The receptors here all came from an adult with an advanced solid tumor such as melanoma, head and neck, liver or kidney cancer. CDR3s include the opening cysteine and the closing phenylalanine or tryptophan. D genes are given only for firm matches.

>TRBV6-1|TRBJ2-2|-
TGTGCCAGCAGTGGCCGGGACCAAAAAGGGGTTTACAACACCGGGGAGCTGTTTTTT
CASSGRDQKGVYNTGELFF
>TRBV2|TRBJ1-1|-
TGTGCCAGCAGGGACAGCGGGGAGACTGAAGCTTTCTTT
CASRDSGETEAFF
>TRBV13|TRBJ1-4|-
TGTGCCAGCAGCCCCGCAGGAACTAATGAAAAACTGTTTTTT
CASSPAGTNEKLFF
>TRBV4-3|TRBJ2-1|TRBD2
TGCGCCAGCAGCCAAGGGACTAGCGGGAGTTATGAGCAGTTCTTC
CASSQGTSGSYEQFF
>TRBV4-1|TRBJ1-1|-
TGCGCCAGCAGCCAAGATCCCAGGGGAGGTTATGAAGCTTTCTTT
CASSQDPRGGYEAFF
>TRBV6-6|TRBJ1-5|TRBD1
TGTGCCAGCAGAGACAGGGGCAGTCAGCCCCAGCATTTT
CASRDRGSQPQHF
>TRBV7-8|TRBJ2-1|TRBD2
TGTGCCAGCAGCCTTAGCGGGTCCACCTCCGCCTACAATGAGCAGTTCTTC
CASSLSGSTSAYNEQFF
>TRBV7-9|TRBJ2-7|-
TGTGCCAGCAGCTTGGCAGGCGAGCAGTACTTC
CASSLAGEQYF
>TRBV28|TRBJ2-7|-
TGTGCCAGCAGTCCCCTGGCCGTCTACGAGCAGTACTTC
CASSPLAVYEQYF
>TRBV4-2|TRBJ2-2|-
TGTGCCAGCAGCCACCTCACCGGGGAGCTGTTTTTT
CASSHLTGELFF
>TRBV6-5|TRBJ2-7|-
TGTGCCAGCAGTTTTGAATTAGCCTCCTCCTACGAGCAGTACTTC
CASSFELASSYEQYF
>TRBV27|TRBJ2-1|TRBD2
TGTGCCAGCTCCGGACTAGCGGTGTTCTTC
CASSGLAVFF
>TRBV28|TRBJ2-3|-
TGTGCCAGCAGTTCTGGAGGGGTTTCCACAGATACGCAGTATTTT
CASSSGGVSTDTQYF
>TRBV28|TRBJ1-2|-
TGTGCCAGCAGGTCGGGGGGTGGCTACACCTTC
CASRSGGGYTF
>TRBV4-3|TRBJ1-5|-
TGCGCCAGCAGCCAGGACCATAGGAACAATCAGCCCCAGCATTTT
CASSQDHRNNQPQHF
>TRBV30|TRBJ1-5|TRBD1
TGTGCCTGGAGTCGGGGACAGGGGTATCAGCCCCAGCATTTT
CAWSRGQGYQPQHF
>TRBV4-2|TRBJ2-5|TRBD1
TGTGCCAGCAGCCCCCGGGACAGGGGGTTAAACCAAGAGACCCAGTACTTC
CASSPRDRGLNQETQYF
>TRBV6-5|TRBJ1-4|-
TGTGCCAGCAGTTACAAGATTGGGTCGGCTAATGAAAAACTGTTTTTT
CASSYKIGSANEKLFF
>TRBV28|TRBJ2-7|-
TGTGCCAGCATCGACCCCTTTACCTACGAGCAGTACTTC
CASIDPFTYEQYF
>TRBV28|TRBJ2-1|-
TGTGCCAGCAGTTTGGGCAATGAGCAGTTCTTC
CASSLGNEQFF
>TRBV28|TRBJ2-7|TRBD2
TGTGCCAGCAGCAACCCCTCTAGCGGGAGGGCAAGAGAGCAGTACTTC
CASSNPSSGRAREQYF
>TRBV7-8|TRBJ1-4|-
TGTGCCAGCAGCTTAGGGGGGGGACCTGGGTTAGAAAAACTGTTTTTT
CASSLGGGPGLEKLFF